A selection of T cell receptor beta chains follows, all from one sample in a study of OX40 agonist ivuxolimab in advanced cancers. Sequenced by immunoSEQ multiplex PCR; TCRdb stores in-frame clones only, minus some. The sample contains about 21,000 clones, 88% of which appear only once. This specimen was CD4+ or CD8+ T cells sorted from blood, taken in a trial of the OX40 agonist ivuxolimab. The receptors derive from an adult with an advanced solid tumor such as melanoma, head and neck, liver or kidney cancer. The CDR3 runs from the conserved cysteine through the conserved F or W. D genes are given only for firm matches. Clone sizes are given selectively: once, few, many, or a class where the clone is expanded.

DNA	CDR3	size	V	J	D
TGTGCCAGCAGCAGGACAGGGAGCTATGGCTACACCTTC	CASSRTGSYGYTF	NA	TRBV9	TRBJ1-2	TRBD1
TGTGCCAGCAGCCCAACAATGCCGGGACAGATAATTGTCAACTATGGCTACACCTTC	CASSPTMPGQIIVNYGYTF	NA	TRBV4-2	TRBJ1-2	TRBD1
TGCGCCAGCAGCCAAGAAAGGGGTCCTGGAAACACCATATATTTT	CASSQERGPGNTIYF	few	TRBV4-1	TRBJ1-3	NA
TGTGCCAGCTCGCACGGACAGGGGGCGAGGAACACTGAAGCTTTCTTT	CASSHGQGARNTEAFF	NA	TRBV18	TRBJ1-1	TRBD1
TGTGCCAGCAGCGGACACCTTCATACGCAGTATTTT	CASSGHLHTQYF	NA	TRBV7-9	TRBJ2-3	NA
TGTGCCAGCAGCCGGGGCACTGAAGCTTTCTTT	CASSRGTEAFF	few	TRBV9	TRBJ1-1	NA
TGTGCCAGCAGTGAAGACCTAGCCAAAAACATTCAGTACTTC	CASSEDLAKNIQYF	NA	TRBV6-1	TRBJ2-4	NA
TGTGCCAGCAGCTTAAAGGCCGGGACAGAGACCTACAATGAGCAGTTCTTC	CASSLKAGTETYNEQFF	NA	TRBV7-2	TRBJ2-1	TRBD1
TGTGCCAGCAGCCAAGATACTAGCGGGGTGGGCGAGCAGTTCTTC	CASSQDTSGVGEQFF	NA	TRBV4-2	TRBJ2-1	TRBD2
TGTGCCAGTCACTCCCCTAGCGGGGGGGCCCCAGATACGCAGTATTTT	CASHSPSGGAPDTQYF	few	TRBV19	TRBJ2-3	TRBD2
TGTGCCATCAGTGAGTCGGGATTAAGAGGTAGGGCGAACACTGAAGCTTTCTTT	CAISESGLRGRANTEAFF	NA	TRBV10-3	TRBJ1-1	NA
TGTGCCAGCAGTTTGACCCCCTACGAGCAGTACTTC	CASSLTPYEQYF	once	TRBV6-6	TRBJ2-7	NA
TGCAGCGTGCGGGACAGGGATCGGGGGGACAACACTGAAGCTTTCTTT	CSVRDRDRGDNTEAFF	NA	TRBV29-1	TRBJ1-1	TRBD1
TGCGCCAGCAGTGAGTCCCGGGAAGGGACCACAGATACGCAGTATTTT	CASSESREGTTDTQYF	NA	TRBV10-2	TRBJ2-3	NA
TGTGCCTGGTCTGGGACTAGCTACGAGCAGTACTTC	CAWSGTSYEQYF	NA	TRBV30	TRBJ2-7	TRBD2
TGTGCCATCTGGGGACAGACCGAGGACACCATATATTTT	CAIWGQTEDTIYF	NA	TRBV10-3	TRBJ1-3	TRBD1